These 29 T cell receptor beta chains were sequenced from one sample in a study of blood T cell repertoires in COVID-19. The protocol was immunoSEQ multiplex PCR, while the TCRdb copy is restricted to in-frame clones and leaves out a portion. The data show about 320,000 clones, 70% to 90% seen once. Sequenced sample: peripheral blood. The receptors originated from a woman aged 25 to 39 with COVID-19, enrolled during active disease.

V usage is TRBV7-6 and J usage is TRBJ2-1; 13 bases match TRBD2. The CDR3 is 15 amino acids. Trimming at V came to 6 bases and at J to 15 bases, leaving 14 bases not matched to a gene. CDR1 and CDR2 (germline): SGHVS, FNYEAQ. The CDR3 DNA reads as TGTGCCAGCAGTTACACTAGCGGGGGGGCCTCGGTGGTGTTCTTC. Protein: CASSYTSGGASVVFF. The full variable domain, completed using reference TRBV7-6 and TRBJ2-1, is GAGVSQSPRYKVTKRGQDVALRCDPISGHVSLYWYRQALGQGPEFLTYFNYEAQQDKSGLPNDRFSAERPEGSISTLTIQRTEQRDSAMYRCASSYTSGGASVVFFGPGTRLTVL.

The V and J genes are TRBV11-2 and TRBJ2-2; 8 nucleotides align to TRBD2. V gave up 6 bases and J gave up 6 bases; unmatched junction bases: 9. There are 15 residues in the CDR3. CDR1 SGHAT and CDR2 FQNNGV come from the germline V gene. The CDR3 is CASRPLAGQSGELFF. Written as DNA, the CDR3 is TGTGCCAGCAGGCCCCTAGCGGGTCAGTCCGGGGAGCTGTTTTTT.

This chain joins TRBV18 and TRBJ1-2; D may be TRBD1 (5 bases). The V gene's germline CDR1 is KGHSH and CDR2 LQKENI. V lost 4 bases, J lost 6 bases, and 15 bases lay in between. The CDR3 loop spans 14 amino acids. This CDR3 is CASSLTAGDHGYTF. DNA for the CDR3: TGTGCCAGCTCACTTACAGCGGGGGACCATGGCTACACCTTC.

The chain uses TRBV7-9 and TRBJ1-1; a weak D match, TRBD1 (6 bases). From germline, CDR1 is SEHNR and CDR2 FQNEAQ (reference sequence). V was pared by 5 bases and J by 7 bases, with 20 bases between. There are 15 residues in the CDR3. As DNA, the CDR3 is TGTGCCAGCAGCCTTGTCGTGGGACACAAGATTGAAGCTTTCTTT. Its protein is CASSLVVGHKIEAFF.

V and J are TRBV5-6 and TRBJ1-6, with TRBD1 as a possible D gene (5 bases). The CDR3 runs 15 residues. Germline V gene sequence: CDR1 SGHDT, CDR2 YYEEEE. V lost 2 bases, J lost 6 bases, and 12 bases lay in between. The CDR3 sequence is CASSLLLGGNSPLHF. CDR3 sequence (DNA): TGTGCCAGCAGCTTACTTCTGGGGGGTAATTCACCCCTCCACTTT.

This clone was seen just once. This rearrangement joins TRBV6-5 to TRBJ2-5, with 11 positions matching TRBD1. Germline V gene data show CDR1 as MNHEY and CDR2 as SVGAGI. The V and J ends lost 7 bases and 5 bases, in that order; junction bases with no gene match: 9. This CDR3 contains 15 residues. The CDR3 region has the DNA TGTGCCAGCACCAAGGACAGGGGGCGGTCGGAGACCCAGTACTTC. It codes for CASTKDRGRSETQYF.

The chain uses TRBV5-6 and TRBJ1-2, with D perhaps matching TRBD1 (5 bases). In germline, CDR1 is SGHDT, CDR2 YYEEEE. V was trimmed by 0 bases and J by 8 bases, leaving 23 bases between them. The CDR3 has 17 amino acids. The CDR3 DNA reads TGTGCCAGCAGCTTGGCAGTTGAGTGGACAAGAACAACGGGCTACACCTTC. Its protein is CASSLAVEWTRTTGYTF.

This rearrangement joins TRBV6-4 to TRBJ2-7; possibly TRBD1 for D (5 bases). The CDR3 is made up of 13 amino acids. Between the trimmed V and J ends, which lost 4 bases and 2 bases, there was a span of 9 bases. From germline, CDR1 is MRHNA and CDR2 SNTAGT. CDR3 loop: CASSATDPYEQYV. The CDR3 region has the DNA TGTGCCAGCAGTGCGACAGATCCCTACGAGCAGTACGTC.

The V and J genes are TRBV9 and TRBJ2-7, with D possibly matching TRBD2 (6 bases). Trimming left V 0 bases short and J 0 bases short, with 10 bases between. CDR3 length: 15 residues. Germline lookup yields CDR1 SGDLS and CDR2 YYNGEE. This chain's CDR3 is CASSVGGLSSYEQYF. For the CDR3, the DNA is TGTGCCAGCAGCGTAGGGGGACTGAGCTCCTACGAGCAGTACTTC.

This clone was observed many times. The chain links TRBV10-3 to TRBJ1-2; 7 bases agree with TRBD1. The CDR3 has 13 amino acids. The germline CDR1 and CDR2 sequences are ENHRY and SYGVKD. V shed 6 bases, J shed 2 bases, and the junction held 3 bases outside the gene matches. Here the CDR3 DNA reads TGTGCCATCAGGGGGGACAGCAACTATGGCTACACCTTC. Amino acid sequence: CAIRGDSNYGYTF.

CDR3: CSVAGDRGRAFF. The CDR3 DNA follows: TGCAGCGTTGCCGGGGACAGGGGACGTGCTTTCTTT. The rearrangement uses TRBV29-1 and TRBJ1-1, with 10 nucleotides matching TRBD1. CDR1 and CDR2 (germline): SQVTM, ANQGSEA. This CDR3 spans 12 amino acids. The V and J ends lost 4 bases and 11 bases, in that order; junction bases with no gene match: 7.

This chain uses TRBV6-1 with TRBJ1-2, with 9 bases aligning to TRBD1. Looked up from germline, CDR1 is MNHNS and CDR2 is SASEGT. CDR3 length: 18 residues. V was clipped by 2 bases and J by 3 bases; unmatched bases: 13. Here the CDR3 reads CASSERWRGQGFDYGYTF. CDR3 DNA sequence: TGTGCCAGCAGTGAAAGGTGGAGGGGACAGGGATTTGACTATGGCTACACCTTC.

CDR3 loop: CASSPIGQGGNEQFF. DNA for the CDR3: TGTGCCAGCTCACCAATAGGACAGGGGGGGAATGAGCAGTTCTTC. The chain uses TRBV18 and TRBJ2-1, with TRBD1 matching over 10 bases. This CDR3 spans 15 amino acids. The V gene end was trimmed by 2 bases and the J gene end by 7 bases; junction bases not matched to a gene: 5. Germline V lookup: CDR1 KGHSH, CDR2 LQKENI.

The V gene is TRBV7-9, the J gene TRBJ2-1; tentative D call: TRBD2 (6 bases). The germline V gene encodes CDR1 SEHNR and CDR2 FQNEAQ (reference sequence). The CDR3 consists of 13 residues. V was shortened by 6 bases and J by 6 bases, with 12 bases between the two germline ends. The CDR3: CASRERGGNEQFF. The CDR3 DNA follows: TGTGCCAGCAGGGAAAGGGGAGGCAATGAGCAGTTCTTC.

This clone has a single count. The chain joins TRBV12-3 or TRBV12-4 to TRBJ1-3; D ambiguous. Trimming cost V 10 bases and J 4 bases, with 8 bases left between them. The CDR3 covers 11 residues. The CDR3 protein is CATSRGNTIYF. DNA of the CDR3: TGTGCCACCTCCAGGGGAAACACCATATATTTT.

The chain uses TRBV7-2 and TRBJ1-2; 9 bases are a match to TRBD1. The CDR3 totals 14 residues. Trimming at V came to 5 bases and at J to 6 bases, leaving 7 bases not matched to a gene. The germline CDR1 and CDR2 sequences are SGHTA and FQGNSA. The CDR3 region has the DNA TGTGCCAGCAGCACTGACGGGACAGGGAATGGCTACACCTTC. This codes for CASSTDGTGNGYTF.

The chain has TRBV12-3 or TRBV12-4 and TRBJ2-1, with 8 bases identical to TRBD2. This CDR3 has 12 amino acids. With 4 bases clipped from V and 10 bases from J, the junction kept 3 bases outside the gene matches. The CDR3 DNA reads TGTGCCAGCAGTTCTGGACTAGCCGAGCAGTTCTTC. Protein product: CASSSGLAEQFF.

V usage is TRBV7-9 and J usage is TRBJ1-2, with 8 bases identical to TRBD1. Trimming took 5 bases from V and 0 from J; bases not matched to a gene: 5. The CDR3 is 15 amino acids. CDR1 and CDR2 (germline): SEHNR, FQNEAQ (reference sequence). This CDR3 is CASSPLDRANYGYTF. CDR3 DNA: TGTGCCAGCAGCCCATTGGACAGGGCTAACTATGGCTACACCTTC.

J is TRBJ1-6 and V is TRBV5-1; tentatively, D is TRBD1 (6 bases). Trimming cost V 4 bases and J 7 bases, with 18 bases left between them. Per the germline V gene, CDR1 is SGHRS and CDR2 is YFSETQ. The CDR3 is made up of 16 amino acids. The CDR3 DNA reads as TGCGCCAGCAGCCTCGGGGGGGGCATTCCGAATTCACCCCTCCACTTT. Protein sequence: CASSLGGGIPNSPLHF.

This sequence joins TRBV2 and TRBJ2-7, with a possible D match to TRBD2 (7 bases). Trimming left V 2 bases short and J 7 bases short, with 18 bases between. This CDR3 comprises 15 residues. Per germline, CDR1 SNHLY and CDR2 FYNNEI. The CDR3 nucleotides read TGTGCCAGCAGTGAAAGAGGGGGGGGACCTTGGGAGCAGTACTTC. Translation: CASSERGGGPWEQYF.

The DNA for the CDR3 is TGTGCCTGGAACCGGGACAGGACTCAGCCCCAGCATTTT. This translates into CAWNRDRTQPQHF. The J gene is TRBJ1-5, the V gene TRBV30, with TRBD1 matching over 8 bases. CDR1 is GTSNPN, CDR2 SVGIG, per germline (reference sequence). This CDR3 has 13 residues. V lost 4 bases, J lost 6 bases, and 5 bases stayed unmatched.

The gene calls are TRBV12-5 and TRBJ1-3; D possibly corresponds to TRBD1 (6 bases). The CDR3 runs 15 residues. The ends were cut back, 4 bases at V and 0 bases at J, with 10 bases in the middle. Germline CDR1 is LGHNT and CDR2 is FRNRAP. In DNA, the CDR3 is TGTGCTAGTGGTTACGGACAGTACTCTGGAAACACCATATATTTT. It encodes CASGYGQYSGNTIYF.

J is TRBJ2-5 and V is TRBV18; a weak D match, TRBD1 (6 bases). Germline V gene sequence: CDR1 KGHSH, CDR2 LQKENI. The CDR3 is 15 residues long. V was clipped by 8 bases and J by 5 bases, with 21 bases between them. CDR3 nucleotide sequence: TGTGCCAGCCTGGGCAGGGGCCTAATAAAGGAGACCCAGTACTTC. Its translation: CASLGRGLIKETQYF.

DNA of the CDR3: TGTGCCAGCTCAGCAGGGAGGGCGGGGTACACTGAAGCTTTCTTT. Protein product: CASSAGRAGYTEAFF. The chain is built from TRBV18 and TRBJ1-1, with D tentatively TRBD1 (5 bases). The CDR3 totals 15 residues. The ends were cut back, 5 bases at V and 3 bases at J, with 16 bases in the middle. Germline loops: CDR1 KGHSH, CDR2 LQKENI.

The gene calls are TRBV14 and TRBJ1-1; D gene uncertain. Germline V lookup: CDR1 SGHDN, CDR2 FVKESK. Trimming cost V 3 bases and J 0 bases, with 5 bases left between them. The CDR3 consists of 13 residues. The CDR3 DNA sequence: TGTGCCAGCAGCCAGGGAGTGAACACTGAAGCTTTCTTT. Translation gives CASSQGVNTEAFF.

The chain has TRBV27 and TRBJ2-1; 8 nucleotides match TRBD1. This CDR3 is 17 amino acids long. CDR1 MNHEY and CDR2 SMNVEV come from the germline V gene (reference sequence). J lost 1 base, V lost 6 bases, and 11 bases had no gene match. The CDR3 coding sequence is TGTGCCAGCAGCCCCCGGGACAGGTTCGTATCCTACAATGAGCAGTTCTTC. The encoded protein is CASSPRDRFVSYNEQFF.

This chain's CDR3 is CASSLNLNTEAFF. CDR3 DNA: TGCGCCAGCAGCTTGAACTTGAACACTGAAGCTTTCTTT. The chain combines TRBV5-1 with TRBJ1-1; D is undetermined. V lost 1 base and J 0 bases, leaving 4 bases between the germline ends. The V gene's germline CDR1 is SGHRS and CDR2 YFSETQ. The CDR3 is 13 residues long. The whole variable domain, remainder taken from reference TRBV5-1 and TRBJ1-1, is KAGVTQTPRYLIKTRGQQVTLSCSPISGHRSVSWYQQTPGQGLQFLFEYFSETQRNKGNFPGRFSGRQFSNSRSEMNVSTLELGDSALYLCASSLNLNTEAFFGQGTRLTVV.

This chain connects TRBV3-1 (or the pseudogene TRBV3-2) to TRBJ1-5, with a tentative D call TRBD1 (5 bases). V lost 4 bases to trimming and J lost 8 bases, with 18 bases between them. This CDR3 is built from 15 residues. Germline V gene lookup returns CDR1 LGHDT and CDR2 YNNKEL (reference sequence). In DNA, the CDR3 is TGTGCCAGCAGCCCCGGCGGTTATCAGGGCGAGCCCCAGCATTTT. Its protein product is CASSPGGYQGEPQHF.

This chain uses TRBV10-3 with TRBJ1-5, with 10 bases matching TRBD1. The junction had 8 bases not matched to a gene; V was cut back by 0 bases and J by 0 bases. Germline V gives CDR1 ENHRY, CDR2 SYGVKD. The CDR3 contains 19 residues. The CDR3 nucleotides are TGTGCCATCAGTGAGTCGAGAACAGACAGGGGGCTTAGCAATCAGCCCCAGCATTTT. It translates to CAISESRTDRGLSNQPQHF.